Listed below are T cell receptor beta chains from one sample, sequenced in a study of blood T cell repertoires in COVID-19. Repertoires were generated with immunoSEQ multiplex PCR, while TCRdb's copy carries only in-frame clones and drops some. The data contain under 500,000 clones, 80% to 90% of them singletons. Source material: PBMCs or T cells enriched from blood (not recorded which). These receptors were taken from a man younger than 40 who had recovered from COVID-19. CDR3s leave out the opening cysteine and the closing phenylalanine or tryptophan. The D gene is left open where the match is weak.

D: TRBD2
J: TRBJ2-1
V: TRBV9
CDR3: ASSSPRVGRNEQF

D: -
J: TRBJ2-1
V: TRBV5-1
CDR3: ASSLGTPHEQF

D: TRBD1
J: TRBJ2-5
V: TRBV19
CDR3: ASSIGQGQETQY

D: -
J: TRBJ1-1
V: TRBV28
CDR3: ASSLAGYGDARTEAF

D: -
J: TRBJ2-3
V: TRBV25-1
CDR3: ASSESLKLTDTQY

D: -
J: TRBJ2-7
V: TRBV11-2
CDR3: ASSLDQGLGYEQY

D: TRBD1
J: TRBJ2-2
V: TRBV25-1
CDR3: ASSVTGGTGELF

D: TRBD1
J: TRBJ1-4
V: TRBV6-5
CDR3: ASSYSGDRDEKLF

D: -
J: TRBJ1-1
V: TRBV2
CDR3: ASRPDSALPSTEAF

D: -
J: TRBJ1-6
V: TRBV4-1
CDR3: ASSQVDRGYNSPLH

D: TRBD1
J: TRBJ1-3
V: TRBV7-3
CDR3: ASSSGQGAVGNTIY

D: -
J: TRBJ1-4
V: TRBV6-5
CDR3: ASSYSTGGNEKLF

D: TRBD2
J: TRBJ2-5
V: TRBV13
CDR3: ASSFRLAGGLETQY

D: -
J: TRBJ2-2
V: TRBV7-8
CDR3: ASSNPGWAGNTGELF

D: -
J: TRBJ1-2
V: TRBV6-5
CDR3: ASSLQGTNYGYT

D: TRBD2
J: TRBJ2-1
V: TRBV9
CDR3: ASSSRTSGTFDLRNEQF

D: TRBD1
J: TRBJ2-7
V: TRBV5-5
CDR3: ASSFVEGQGIEQY

D: -
J: TRBJ2-2
V: TRBV2
CDR3: ATGSGLNTGELF

D: TRBD2
J: TRBJ2-3
V: TRBV5-1
CDR3: ASSLGDYTDTQY

D: TRBD2
J: TRBJ2-1
V: TRBV29-1
CDR3: SVEPSGRSYNEQF

D: -
J: TRBJ2-7
V: TRBV2
CDR3: ASGRDYEQY

D: TRBD1
J: TRBJ2-7
V: TRBV7-9
CDR3: ASTYLTGQGSHEQY

D: -
J: TRBJ1-2
V: TRBV29-1
CDR3: SASDGSYGYT

D: TRBD1
J: TRBJ2-3
V: TRBV4-1
CDR3: ASSQASLTGGRVDTQY

D: TRBD1
J: TRBJ2-1
V: TRBV5-8
CDR3: ASSNRGLRRNEQF

D: TRBD2
J: TRBJ2-3
V: TRBV7-2
CDR3: ASSLELAGAPDTQY

D: TRBD2
J: TRBJ2-1
V: TRBV28
CDR3: ASSSAGAHSYNEQF

D: -
J: TRBJ2-7
V: TRBV29-1
CDR3: SVATAYEQY

D: -
J: TRBJ1-2
V: TRBV5-4
CDR3: ASSLDGRVYGYT

D: TRBD2
J: TRBJ2-2
V: TRBV19
CDR3: ASKRAGVSTGELF

D: TRBD1
J: TRBJ1-3
V: TRBV4-1
CDR3: ASSQRTGASGNTIY

D: -
J: TRBJ1-1
V: TRBV7-9
CDR3: ASSLVQNTEAF

D: TRBD2
J: TRBJ2-1
V: TRBV13
CDR3: ASSSGLAGGPGNEQF

D: -
J: TRBJ1-5
V: TRBV2
CDR3: ASSELGGNQPQH

D: TRBD1
J: TRBJ1-5
V: TRBV27
CDR3: ASRMSGQGDQPQH

D: TRBD1
J: TRBJ1-6
V: TRBV7-9
CDR3: ASSSGTGNSPLH

D: -
J: TRBJ1-1
V: TRBV10-2
CDR3: ASSELRGYTEAF

D: TRBD2
J: TRBJ2-2
V: TRBV3-1/TRBV3-2
CDR3: ASSHGLAESPGTGELF

D: -
J: TRBJ1-1
V: TRBV10-2
CDR3: ASSEFGGDTEAF

D: TRBD2
J: TRBJ2-5
V: TRBV5-1
CDR3: ASSWTILAGAAETQY

D: -
J: TRBJ1-2
V: TRBV5-1
CDR3: ASSLTVTYGYT

D: -
J: TRBJ2-2
V: TRBV10-3
CDR3: AIKRQVTGELF

D: TRBD1
J: TRBJ1-3
V: TRBV7-9
CDR3: ASSTRDRGSGNTIY

D: TRBD2
J: TRBJ2-7
V: TRBV24-1
CDR3: ATSDSGLRGNYEQY

D: TRBD2
J: TRBJ2-7
V: TRBV6-5
CDR3: ASSYSRGRAPGEQY

D: TRBD1
J: TRBJ1-4
V: TRBV24-1
CDR3: ATSDQGQGSGEKLF

D: -
J: TRBJ1-6
V: TRBV28
CDR3: ASRRGGSPLH

D: -
J: TRBJ1-6
V: TRBV4-2
CDR3: ASSQLGGRGNSPLH

D: -
J: TRBJ2-7
V: TRBV5-6
CDR3: ASSRPEVLAMGQY

D: TRBD1
J: TRBJ1-6
V: TRBV5-4
CDR3: ASSPDRVESPLH

D: -
J: TRBJ1-1
V: TRBV18
CDR3: ASSGSNTEAF

D: TRBD1
J: TRBJ1-5
V: TRBV28
CDR3: ASSLKTGMNQPQH

D: -
J: TRBJ1-2
V: TRBV6-5
CDR3: ASYNYGYT

D: TRBD2
J: TRBJ2-7
V: TRBV6-5
CDR3: ASSPMGLASTEQY

D: -
J: TRBJ2-1
V: TRBV6-2/TRBV6-3
CDR3: ASSTSLYNEQF

D: TRBD1
J: TRBJ1-2
V: TRBV5-4
CDR3: ASSRPQGAIYGYT

D: TRBD1
J: TRBJ1-5
V: TRBV28
CDR3: ASSLGTGALGPQH